The entry that follows covers one T cell receptor (beta chain) sequence. The sample belongs to a study of blood T cell repertoires in COVID-19. Profiling relied on immunoSEQ multiplex PCR, and the TCRdb table lists in-frame clones only, not all of them. Altogether roughly 130,000 clones are present, roughly four fifths being singletons, with the ten largest covering more than 8.5%. Germline values: CDR1 SGHNT, CDR2 YYREEE (reference sequence). V lost 0 bases, J lost 4 bases, and 15 bases stayed unmatched. The CDR3 loop spans 18 amino acids. The specimen sequenced was PBMCs or T cells enriched from blood (not recorded which). The source is a man between 50 and 59 years old who had recovered from COVID-19. The chain joins TRBV5-4 to TRBJ2-5; 7 bases align to TRBD1. The CDR3 region has the DNA TGTGCCAGCAGCTTGGCGGGCAGGACAGGTGGTTTCGGAGAGACCCAGTACTTC. Protein sequence: CASSLAGRTGGFGETQYF.